The following is a T cell receptor beta chain sequence with its context. Its cognate antigen has yet to be identified. Base quality data are lacking; no much larger clone is found one base away. The sample comes from a study of OX40 agonist ivuxolimab in advanced cancers. For the study in its entirety: Ivuxolimab was an agonistic, fully human IgG2 monoclonal antibody directed against OX40 (CD134), a costimulatory receptor. Intravenous ivuxolimab was administered to patients every 2 weeks at six dose levels: 0.01, 0.1, 0.3, 1.5, 3 and 10 mg/kg. Among the approximately 50 dose-escalation patients, about 20 had hepatocellular carcinoma, roughly 15 melanoma, 9 renal cell carcinoma and 9 head and neck cancer. The dose-escalation cohort was roughly 83% male with a mean age of approximately 60 years, ranging from roughly 20 to 80. Prior anti-PD-1, anti-PD-L1 or anti-CTLA-4 therapy was permitted, and 30% to 50% of dose-escalation patients had received checkpoint inhibitors. Partial responses occurred in three dose-escalation patients, of whom one had hepatocellular carcinoma and two had cutaneous melanoma. Peripheral TCRbeta sequencing aimed to test whether ivuxolimab altered TCR sequence diversity and caused clonal T-cell expansion. The paper reports the monotherapy dose-escalation portion (N of about 54 patients) of the phase I ivuxolimab trial. The paper as a whole reports these results and caveats: After ivuxolimab, expanded clones were on average more numerous among CD8+ T cells than among CD4+ T cells. Low levels of normalized T-cell clonal expansion were also seen in some patients who did not respond. Partial responders in the 0.1-3.0 mg/kg groups had among the lowest normalized peripheral clonal expansion, especially among CD8+ T cells. The antigen specificity of the peripheral T cells that underwent clonal expansion was not determined. Clonal expansion of both CD4+ and CD8+ blood T cells was observed from baseline to week 6 at doses 0.1 to 3.0 mg/kg.

The CDR3 starts with the cysteine, ends with the phenylalanine, and has 13 residues. The kept DNA is CDR3 alone, 39 bases in frame from the first base. Based on the germline V gene, the CDR1 and CDR2 sequences are SQVTM and ANQGSEA. From V the trimming removes 1 base and from J it removes 2 bases, while the gene matches leave 1 base of the junction unaccounted for. The trial excluded patients who had a history of autoimmune disease or were on systemic immunosuppression. Peripheral blood for TCR sequencing was drawn from every dose cohort at baseline, at cycle 4 day 1 and at cycle 7 day 1. The samples were taken from a phase I, first-in-human, multicenter, open-label dose-escalation trial of ivuxolimab. Adults with locally advanced or metastatic head and neck squamous cell, hepatocellular, melanoma or renal cell carcinoma were enrolled in the trial. CD4+ and CD8+ T cells were sorted separately from peripheral blood before TCR sequencing.

For sequencing of the TCRbeta CDR3 region, genomic DNA was extracted from the sorted cells. The immunoSEQ Assay was used to sequence the TCRbeta CDR3 regions. TCRdb took this table from immuneACCESS and kept in-frame rearrangements with V and J called. Such tables lack part of the clones; where checked against another copy, unresolved V genes explain under half of the gap, and the rest is unexplained. A total of almost 90,000 clones appear in this sample, approximately 91% of them only once. The leading ten clones occupy 0.6% to 0.8% of the sample. The material was CD4+ or CD8+ T cells sorted from blood, obtained in a trial of the OX40 agonist ivuxolimab. The clonotype originates from an adult with an advanced solid tumor such as melanoma, head and neck, liver or kidney cancer. Here the chain combines TRBV29-1 and TRBJ2-5; the junction holds 7 bases that match TRBD1. The CDR3 region reads CSVEGTGQETQYF. The nucleotide sequence is TGCAGCGTTGAAGGGACAGGACAAGAGACCCAGTACTTC.